The 10 T cell receptor beta chains below were found in one sample sequenced in a study of cytomegalovirus exposure and HLA in healthy donors. PCR involved 60 Vbeta and 13 Jbeta primers. TCRdb's copy holds only in-frame clones and misses some; the assay was immunoSEQ multiplex PCR. The repertoire consists of 150,000 to 200,000 clones, with around 86% occurring once and the leading ten covering 1.5% to 2%. The sample comprised PBMCs. These receptor sequences come from a woman younger than 35 in good health and CMV-seronegative.

The CDR3 DNA reads as TGTGCCAGCAGTGAAACGGTGCAGGGGGGAATTTGGGTCACTGAAGCTTTCTTT. Its protein product is CASSETVQGGIWVTEAFF. The chain employs TRBV2 and TRBJ1-1, with 7 bases identical to TRBD1. CDR1 SNHLY and CDR2 FYNNEI come from the germline V gene. The length of the CDR3 is 18 residues. V gave up 2 bases and J gave up 4 bases; unmatched junction bases: 16.

V is TRBV4-3 and J is TRBJ1-5; D not resolved. V shed 0 bases and J shed 10 bases, with 13 bases lying between them. The CDR3 length is 14 residues. Germline V gene lookup returns CDR1 LGHNA and CDR2 YSLEER. The CDR3 DNA reads as TGCGCCAGCAGCCAAGATCGTAAGCGGAGCCCCCAGCATTTT. Its protein is CASSQDRKRSPQHF.

The chain has TRBV18 and TRBJ1-1; a weak D match, TRBD1 (6 bases). Trimming removed 5 bases at V and 3 bases at J, with 16 bases between. Looked up from germline, CDR1 is KGHSH and CDR2 is LQKENI. The CDR3 is made up of 15 amino acids. CDR3 sequence: CASSEDRVRDTEAFF. The CDR3 bases are TGTGCCAGCTCAGAGGACAGAGTACGGGACACTGAAGCTTTCTTT.

This sequence joins TRBV6-5 and TRBJ2-2; D is perhaps TRBD1 (5 bases). CDR3 length equals 15 residues. V was pared by 5 bases and J by 1 base, with 11 bases between. Germline CDR1 and CDR2: MNHEY and SVGAGI. CDR3 residues: CASSVETGNTGELFF. In DNA form, the CDR3 reads TGTGCCAGCAGTGTCGAAACAGGGAACACCGGGGAGCTGTTTTTT.

Concerning this clone itself: Other DNA sequences within the sample encode an identical CDR3. The V and J genes are TRBV5-1 and TRBJ1-1; 7 positions agree with TRBD1. Trimming removed 4 bases from V and 1 base from J; junction bases left unmatched: 10. The CDR3 has 16 amino acids. The germline V gene encodes CDR1 SGHRS and CDR2 YFSETQ. For the CDR3, the DNA is TGCGCCAGCAGCCCAGAGAGGGGGCGCGGGAACACTGAAGCTTTCTTT. It specifies CASSPERGRGNTEAFF.

This clone was detected a few times. J is TRBJ1-2 and V is TRBV10-3; tentatively, D is TRBD1 (6 bases). The CDR3 sequence is 13 residues long. V lost 8 bases and J lost 0, with 10 bases in between. Germline assignment: CDR1 ENHRY and CDR2 SYGVKD. Written as DNA, the CDR3 is TGTGCCATCGGGACACCTACTAACTATGGCTACACCTTC. Encoded protein: CAIGTPTNYGYTF.

This sequence joins TRBV18 and TRBJ1-1, with 8 nucleotides matching TRBD1. The germline CDR1 and CDR2 sequences are KGHSH and LQKENI. This CDR3 region has 15 residues. With V trimmed by 6 bases and J by 0 bases, 6 bases remained unmatched. CDR3 loop: CASSLSTGVNTEAFF. CDR3 DNA: TGTGCCAGCTCGCTATCGACAGGGGTGAACACTGAAGCTTTCTTT.

The V and J genes are TRBV25-1 and TRBJ2-1; a possible D gene is TRBD2 (6 bases). Germline V gene sequence: CDR1 MGHDK, CDR2 SYGVNS. Trimming took off 6 bases at V and 1 base at J, with 19 bases between the two ends. The CDR3 length is 17 residues. The CDR3 loop reads CASSSVGREPSYNEQFF. CDR3 DNA sequence: TGTGCCAGCAGCTCGGTTGGGCGGGAACCGTCCTACAATGAGCAGTTCTTC. Using reference TRBV25-1 and TRBJ2-1 for the parts outside the CDR3, the full variable domain is EADIYQTPRYLVIGTGKKITLECSQTMGHDKMYWYQQDPGMELHLIHYSYGVNSTEKGDLSSESTVSRIRTEHFPLTLESARPSHTSQYLCASSSVGREPSYNEQFFGPGTRLTVL.

This clone was counted only a few times. The CDR3 loop is CASSELAGIGGELFF. The CDR3 DNA reads as TGTGCCAGCAGTGAATTGGCAGGGATCGGCGGGGAGCTGTTTTTT. The chain employs TRBV25-1 and TRBJ2-2; tentatively, D is TRBD1 (5 bases). Germline CDR1 MGHDK, CDR2 SYGVNS. The length of the CDR3 is 15 residues. With 1 base removed from V and 7 bases from J, the gap between germline ends came to 13 bases.

The V and J genes are TRBV4-1 and TRBJ1-2; TRBD1 aligns across 8 bases. The CDR3 has 15 residues. V trimming: 3 bases; J trimming: 3 bases; junction bases outside the gene matches: 6. CDR1 and CDR2 (germline): MGHRA, YSYEKL. In nucleotides, the CDR3 is TGCGCCAGCAGCCAGGACCAGGGGGCGGACTATGGCTACACCTTC. It encodes CASSQDQGADYGYTF.